This TCR beta chain originates from a study of cytomegalovirus exposure and HLA in healthy donors. About this clone: Compared with germline, one end of the junction differs, possibly owing to a read error.

The CDR3 loop spans 17 amino acids. Per germline, CDR1 SEHNR and CDR2 FQNEAQ (reference sequence). PCR primers comprised 60 Vbeta and 13 Jbeta primers. Some clones are missing from TCRdb's copy, which holds only in-frame ones; the method was immunoSEQ multiplex PCR. The sample holds around 40,000 clones; about 80% are singletons and the top ten take roughly a tenth. This chain joins TRBV7-9 and TRBJ2-2, with 7 bases aligning to TRBD2. This clonotype originated in a young woman in good health and CMV-seropositive. Sequencing was performed on PBMCs. CDR3 loop: CSSSLVSGTMNTGELFF. As DNA, the CDR3 is TGTTCCAGCAGCTTAGTGAGCGGGACTATGAACACCGGGGAGCTGTTTTTT.